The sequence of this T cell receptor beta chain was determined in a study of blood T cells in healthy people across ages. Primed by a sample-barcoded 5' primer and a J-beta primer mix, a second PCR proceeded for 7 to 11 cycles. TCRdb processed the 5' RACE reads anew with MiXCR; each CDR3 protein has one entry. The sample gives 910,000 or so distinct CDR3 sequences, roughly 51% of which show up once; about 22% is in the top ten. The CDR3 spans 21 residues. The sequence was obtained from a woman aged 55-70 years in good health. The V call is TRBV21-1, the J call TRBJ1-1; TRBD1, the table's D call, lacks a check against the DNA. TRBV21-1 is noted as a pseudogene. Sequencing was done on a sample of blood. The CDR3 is CAGDSSKLGGKATPGDTEAFF. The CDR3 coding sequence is TGTGCAGGAGACTCTAGCAAATTAGGTGGAAAGGCAACCCCGGGGGACACTGAAGCTTTCTTT.